This is a list of T cell receptor beta chains from one sample in a study of blood T cell repertoires in COVID-19. The assay was immunoSEQ multiplex PCR, and TCRdb's table has in-frame clones only and misses some. The sample shows roughly 68,000 clones, about nine tenths of them seen only once. Specimen: peripheral blood. All receptors come from a man over 45 with active COVID-19. Both conserved end residues are part of each CDR3. D genes are given only for firm matches. Some rows have no size entry. The others give once, few or many, or a class for an expanded clone.

size	V	D	J	DNA	CDR3
NA	TRBV2	NA	TRBJ2-5	TGTGCCAGCAGCCCGGGACTTCAAGAGACCCAGTACTTC	CASSPGLQETQYF
NA	TRBV7-2	TRBD1	TRBJ1-2	TGTGCCAGCAGCCCCCTCGCTGGGTCTTACAGGGGGGACTATGGCTACACCTTC	CASSPLAGSYRGDYGYTF
NA	TRBV3-1/TRBV3-2	NA	TRBJ2-1	TGTGCCAGCAGCCAAGTCCAGACAGGGACTCTCCACAATGAGCAGTTCTTC	CASSQVQTGTLHNEQFF
NA	TRBV4-2	TRBD1	TRBJ1-6	TGTGCCAGCAGCCAAGATGTGGACAGGGGTAGTAATTCACCCCTCCACTTT	CASSQDVDRGSNSPLHF
few	TRBV28	TRBD1	TRBJ2-3	TGTGCCAGCAGCCCTACAGGGGGCGACTCCCAAGATACGCAGTATTTT	CASSPTGGDSQDTQYF
NA	TRBV15	NA	TRBJ2-1	TGTGCCACCAGCAGAGACCTGGGAGCCTATGAGCAGTTCTTC	CATSRDLGAYEQFF
NA	TRBV6-1	NA	TRBJ2-7	TGTGCCAGCAGTGAGAAGGCAGGGGACGAGCAGTACTTC	CASSEKAGDEQYF
NA	TRBV5-6	TRBD1	TRBJ2-2	TGTGCCAGCAGCTTTATGAAAAAACAGGGGGCACGCACCGGGGAGCTGTTTTTT	CASSFMKKQGARTGELFF
NA	TRBV4-3	NA	TRBJ1-2	TGCGCCAGCAGCCAAGAAGTCCGAAGGAGGGACTATGGCTACACCTTC	CASSQEVRRRDYGYTF
NA	TRBV12-3/TRBV12-4	TRBD2	TRBJ2-7	TGTGCCAGCAGCCCCGGGAGGTACGAGCAGTACTTC	CASSPGRYEQYF
NA	TRBV6-1	NA	TRBJ2-2	TGTGCCAGCAGTGAACAAGAGACCGGGGAGCTGTTTTTT	CASSEQETGELFF
NA	TRBV5-4	TRBD1	TRBJ2-3	TGTGCCAGCAGCTCTGGGACAGGGACGGATACGCAGTATTTT	CASSSGTGTDTQYF
NA	TRBV6-5	NA	TRBJ2-2	TGTGCCAGCAGTTATGACGGGATCGGGGAGCTGTTTTTT	CASSYDGIGELFF
NA	TRBV28	NA	TRBJ2-2	TGTGCCAGCAGTCCCCGTGCCGGGGAGCTGTTTTTT	CASSPRAGELFF
NA	TRBV11-2	NA	TRBJ2-1	TGTGCCAGCAGCTCCACCCGGAATGAGCAGTTCTTC	CASSSTRNEQFF
NA	TRBV9	NA	TRBJ2-5	TGTGCCAGCAGCGGGGGAGGGGGGCCCCAAGAGACCCAGTACTTC	CASSGGGGPQETQYF
NA	TRBV19	TRBD2	TRBJ2-1	TGTGCCAGTAGTATGAGGCGGGAGTGCAATGAGCAGTTCTTC	CASSMRRECNEQFF
NA	TRBV7-2	NA	TRBJ1-1	TGTGCCAGCAGCTTAGGCAGGTTAGCTTTCTTT	CASSLGRLAFF
NA	TRBV19	NA	TRBJ1-5	TGTGCCAGTAGCCCAGCGGCAGAGTATCAGCCCCAGCATTTT	CASSPAAEYQPQHF
NA	TRBV6-5	NA	TRBJ1-2	TGTGCCAGCAGTTACTCGAGGGAACACTATGGCTACACCTTC	CASSYSREHYGYTF
NA	TRBV6-2/TRBV6-3	NA	TRBJ2-4	TGTGCCAGCAGTTATGCGGCGGGGAAGACGGAGAACATTCAGTACTTC	CASSYAAGKTENIQYF
NA	TRBV9	NA	TRBJ1-5	TGTGCCAGCAGCGTAGGTGGAGGGCAAAGCAATCAGCCCCAGCATTTT	CASSVGGGQSNQPQHF
NA	TRBV28	TRBD2	TRBJ2-3	TGTGCCAGCAGTCCCCAGCGGGAGGGATTCACAGATACGCAGTATTTT	CASSPQREGFTDTQYF
NA	TRBV28	TRBD1	TRBJ1-2	TGTGCCAGCAGTTTAACCGGGACAGATTTGGGCTACACCTTC	CASSLTGTDLGYTF
NA	TRBV7-2	NA	TRBJ2-7	TGTGCCAGTCAACAGGGACCTACCTCCTACGAGCAGTACTTC	CASQQGPTSYEQYF
NA	TRBV19	TRBD2	TRBJ2-5	TGTGCCAGTAGGAAGCGGGAGTACCAAGAGACCCAGTACTTC	CASRKREYQETQYF
once	TRBV24-1	NA	TRBJ2-2	TGTGCCACCAGTGATTTTTCCGTTTCCGGGGAGCTGTTTTTT	CATSDFSVSGELFF
NA	TRBV4-1	TRBD2	TRBJ2-7	TGCGCCAGCAGCCAAGATCGGGAGGACGAGCAGTACTTC	CASSQDREDEQYF
NA	TRBV6-2/TRBV6-3	NA	TRBJ2-7	TGTGCCAGCAGTTACGGACAGACATCCTCCTACGAGCAGTACTTC	CASSYGQTSSYEQYF
NA	TRBV27	NA	TRBJ2-3	TGTGCCGTCTCCACCTTGGGCCGCACAGATACGCAGTATTTT	CAVSTLGRTDTQYF
few	TRBV29-1	NA	TRBJ2-3	TGCAGCGTCCGTCGTAGCACAGATACGCAGTATTTT	CSVRRSTDTQYF
NA	TRBV25-1	TRBD1	TRBJ1-1	TGTGCCAGCAGCAGGACAGGGGGCACTGAAGCTTTCTTT	CASSRTGGTEAFF
NA	TRBV24-1	TRBD1	TRBJ1-1	TGTGCCACCAGTGACCCTTCACAGGGGGGTAGCACTGAAGCTTTCTTT	CATSDPSQGGSTEAFF
NA	TRBV28	NA	TRBJ1-5	TGTGCCAGCAGTTGGGGAGCGAATCAGCCCCAGCATTTT	CASSWGANQPQHF
NA	TRBV4-3	NA	TRBJ2-3	TGCGCCAGCAGCCAAGATGGACTACTAGATACGCAGTATTTT	CASSQDGLLDTQYF
NA	TRBV11-2	TRBD2	TRBJ2-7	TGTGCCAGCAGCCCCGGACTAGCGGGAACCCACGAGCAGTACTTC	CASSPGLAGTHEQYF
NA	TRBV2	TRBD1	TRBJ2-4	TGTGCCAGCAGGGGGGACAGTTTACGAAACATTCAGTACTTC	CASRGDSLRNIQYF
NA	TRBV5-1	TRBD1	TRBJ2-7	TGCGCCAGCAGCTTGGCTGGGACAGTCGCGGCCTACGAGCAGTACTTC	CASSLAGTVAAYEQYF
NA	TRBV28	NA	TRBJ1-5	TGTGCCAGCAGCGGACCGTCCGGGGTAGGCCAGCCCCAGCATTTT	CASSGPSGVGQPQHF